These 10 T cell receptor beta chains share one sample of origin, sequenced in a study of blood T cell repertoires in COVID-19. Profiling relied on immunoSEQ multiplex PCR, and the TCRdb table lists in-frame clones only, not all of them. The data contain under 400,000 clones, around 87% of them singletons. Sequencing input: peripheral blood. The receptors shown here come from a man aged 18 to 29 with active or convalescent COVID-19.

In nucleotides, the CDR3 is TGCGCCAGCAGCTTGGCCCTAGCGGGGAACACCGGGGAGCTGTTTTTT. Amino acid sequence: CASSLALAGNTGELFF. V usage is TRBV5-1 and J usage is TRBJ2-2; 8 bases align to TRBD2. In germline, CDR1 is SGHRS, CDR2 YFSETQ. The J segment lost 1 base and the V segment lost 0 bases, leaving 2 bases of the junction unmatched. The CDR3 consists of 16 residues.

J is TRBJ2-7 and V is TRBV28; D unresolved. Germline CDR1 reads MDHEN; CDR2 reads SYDVKM. This CDR3 spans 14 amino acids. The ends were cut back, 3 bases at V and 2 bases at J, with 11 bases in the middle. The CDR3 DNA reads as TGTGCCAGCAGTTTCCCACGAGGCCCCTACGAGCAGTACTTC. Its protein product is CASSFPRGPYEQYF.

The V and J genes are TRBV21-1 and TRBJ2-1; the D call of TRBD2 is as the table states it, not checked on the DNA. TRBV21-1 is an annotated pseudogene. The CDR3 covers 17 residues. The CDR3: CASSPTSGSFSYNEQFF. The CDR3 DNA reads TGTGCCAGCAGCCCGACTAGCGGGAGTTTTTCCTACAATGAGCAGTTCTTC.

The rearrangement joins TRBV5-1 to TRBJ2-7, with no clear D. CDR1 SGHRS and CDR2 YFSETQ come from the germline V gene. The CDR3 runs to 12 residues. Trimming left V 0 bases short and J 3 bases short, with 4 bases between. CDR3 bases: TGCGCCAGCAGCTTGGGCGTCTACGAGCAGTACTTC. This codes for CASSLGVYEQYF.

This chain connects TRBV10-3 to TRBJ2-1; 10 bases agree with TRBD2. The junction had 5 bases not matched to a gene; V was cut back by 3 bases and J by 9 bases. This CDR3 spans 14 amino acids. The germline V gene encodes CDR1 ENHRY and CDR2 SYGVKD. CDR3 region: CAISDPSGSFEQFF. The CDR3 region has the DNA TGTGCCATCAGTGATCCTAGCGGGAGTTTTGAGCAGTTCTTC.

This clone was seen once. The chain combines TRBV6-5 with TRBJ1-1; TRBD1 matches 9 bases. V dropped 0 bases and J dropped 4; count of bases not matched to a gene: 3. The length of the CDR3 is 15 residues. The germline CDR1 and CDR2 sequences are MNHEY and SVGAGI. The CDR3 coding sequence is TGTGCCAGCAGTTACTCGAGACAGGGGGGCACTGAAGCTTTCTTT. Its protein is CASSYSRQGGTEAFF.

The chain has TRBV19 and TRBJ1-2; D gene uncertain. CDR1 is LNHDA and CDR2 is SQIVND in the germline V gene (reference sequence). The V end lost 0 bases, the J end lost 5 bases, and 16 bases lay between the germline ends. The CDR3 consists of 16 residues. CDR3 sequence reads: CASSIDWQDVLYGYTF. CDR3 nucleotide sequence: TGTGCCAGTAGTATAGATTGGCAAGACGTACTATATGGCTACACCTTC.

The chain uses TRBV6-2 or TRBV6-3 and TRBJ1-1; D possibly corresponds to TRBD1 (5 bases). Germline V gene lookup returns CDR1 MNHEY and CDR2 SVGEGT. V lost 2 bases to trimming and J lost 2 bases, with 9 bases between them. This CDR3 spans 14 amino acids. CDR3 loop: CASSYTQGNTEAFF. The CDR3 DNA is TGTGCCAGCAGTTACACGCAGGGTAACACTGAAGCTTTCTTT.

The CDR3 reads CASSQPGLAQETQYF. For the CDR3, the DNA is TGCGCCAGCAGCCAACCGGGACTAGCTCAAGAGACCCAGTACTTC. The V and J genes are TRBV4-1 and TRBJ2-5; 9 nucleotides match TRBD2. CDR3 length: 15 residues. The germline CDR1 and CDR2 sequences are MGHRA and YSYEKL. V dropped 2 bases and J dropped 2; count of bases not matched to a gene: 3.

This clone has just a few counts. The chain couples TRBV29-1 to TRBJ2-2; TRBD1 matches at 12 bases. In germline, CDR1 is SQVTM, CDR2 ANQGSEA. V shed 7 bases, J shed 4 bases, and the junction held 7 bases outside the gene matches. This CDR3 has 15 amino acids. The CDR3: CSATGTGGFTGELFF. The CDR3 DNA is TGCAGCGCCACCGGGACAGGGGGCTTCACCGGGGAGCTGTTTTTT.